A selection of T cell receptor beta chains follows, all from one sample in a study of T cells expressing NK-cell markers. TCRdb reprocessed the 5' RACE reads and stores each CDR3 protein as one record, lacking DNA. Recorded here are some 600,000 distinct CDR3 sequences; the top ten clones represent approximately 3.6%. Material for sequencing was blood T cells: a sorted CD56 or NKG2C T cell subset, CD4+ or CD8+ T cells, or bulk PBMC T cells (not recorded which). The receptor source for this set is a man younger than 35 in good health. Both conserved end residues are part of each CDR3. Each record gives: V gene, J gene, CDR3 protein.

TRBV24-1	TRBJ2-3	CATSELSGRIPDTQYF
TRBV6-2/TRBV6-3	TRBJ2-7	CASTEAPLRMESSYEQYF
TRBV12-3/TRBV12-4	TRBJ2-3	CASSFDPTLGPRDTQYF
TRBV5-1	TRBJ1-1	CASSSRDRGTLNTEAFF
TRBV9	TRBJ1-6	CASSRTGDYNSPLHF
TRBV3-1	TRBJ2-1	CASSLRIHEQFF
TRBV15	TRBJ2-7	CATSREAGGPYEQYF
TRBV7-6	TRBJ1-4	CASSLSHGTTNEKLFF
TRBV5-6	TRBJ2-2	CASSRLAGRFPGELFF
TRBV29-1	TRBJ2-1	CSDSGSQTYNEQFF
TRBV27	TRBJ1-5	CASSPETGTNQPQHF
TRBV27	TRBJ2-1	CASRLGTSATYNEQFF
TRBV30	TRBJ1-1	CAWRDPYRDRNTEAFF
TRBV6-2/TRBV6-3	TRBJ2-7	CASSYGRQVVNEQYF
TRBV12-3/TRBV12-4	TRBJ2-5	CASTRTPGQLQETQYF
TRBV2	TRBJ2-1	CASKVRDSYSGWQFF
TRBV5-6	TRBJ2-2	CASSLAGLLGLFF
TRBV28	TRBJ2-3	CASSFPEGSDTQYF
TRBV10-1	TRBJ2-5	CASSEASEEETQYF